The entry that follows covers one TCR beta chain sequence. It lacks a known antigen. Base quality data are lacking; no much larger clone is found one base away. TCRbeta CDR3 regions were amplified from genomic DNA using the immunoSEQ Assay, a bias-controlled multiplex PCR. As for how the authors treated the data: Nucleated cell counts per sample were estimated from amplification of reference gene primers within the assay. To quantify the absolute abundance of each unique TCRbeta CDR3 rearrangement, sequence reads were collapsed and filtered. Productive Simpson clonality was computed per sample as the square root of Simpson's diversity index over productive rearrangements. TCRdb retrieved this table from immuneACCESS and kept in-frame rearrangements only. Not all clones are present; in checked studies, unresolved V genes account for under half, and no reason is known for the remainder. That table supplies the V and J calls and clone size; D and trimming were determined from the DNA. For this sample there are under 300,000 clones; around 90% appear just once. Jointly, the top ten make up over 3.5% of the sample.

This specimen comes from a study of blood T cell repertoires in COVID-19 (dated by TCRdb to 2020 to 2022). Study-level background: The collaborator samples originated in the United States, Italy and Spain and spanned the acute and convalescent phases of COVID-19. The material from the prospective study consisted of cDNA or gDNA derived from T cells, B-cell-depleted T cells, or PBMCs. The samples were drawn from two sources: the first 160 participants of the ongoing ImmuneRACE study, and approximately 1,300 subjects contributed by 6 global collaborators. Deeply sampled blood TCRbeta repertoires from subjects exposed to, actively infected with, or recovered from COVID-19 were included in the dataset. Sample metadata almost always included a de-identified subject ID, COVID-19 status, age in years and sex. A freely available public database, intended as a resource for researchers studying the immune response to SARS-CoV-2, is where the repertoires were released. Where available, HLA class I and class II types were taken from metadata supplied by the sample provider and were not determined by assay-based typing. Points the paper makes about the study in general: The amount of clinical and demographic metadata varied by source and participant and was provided uncurated.

The CDR3 starts with the cysteine, ends with the phenylalanine, and has 14 residues. Only the CDR3 DNA is retained, 42 bases long and in frame from the first base. Compared with germline, V lacks 6 bases and J lacks 4 bases; bases without a gene match: 5. Via the germline V gene, CDR1 is KGHSH and CDR2 LQKENI. Collaborating institutions collected whole blood in K2EDTA tubes following their own protocols. For TCRbeta analysis, collaborators shipped samples in one of three forms: frozen whole blood, isolated PBMCs, or DNA extracted from either of those sample types. Recombination linked TRBV18 to TRBJ1-4, with 7 bases aligning to TRBD1. Sequencing used peripheral blood. This TCR derives from a woman aged 40-49 years with acute or convalescent COVID-19. For the CDR3, the sequence is CASSQDRFNEKLFF. The bases are TGTGCCAGCTCCCAGGACAGGTTTAATGAAAAACTGTTTTTT.